The clone carrying this TCR beta chain was picked up many times. Its antigen is as yet unknown. CDR3 length: 14 amino acids. V was cut by 8 bases and J by 1 base, with 14 bases left in between. Germline loops: CDR1 MNHEY, CDR2 SMNVEV (reference sequence). Thyroid ultrasound, orbital computed tomography, clinical symptoms, and serum thyroxine and TRAb underpinned diagnoses. The data stem from a study of T cells in Graves' hyperthyroidism and ophthalmopathy. Study-wide results and caveats: Expanded thyroid clonotypes (above 0.001) were mostly also found in blood.

RNA transcripts yielded amplified TCR beta CDR3 regions. The TCR CDR3 was amplified in a first-round RT-PCR using the HTBI primer set. TCRdb recomputed calls from the multiplex PCR reads with MiXCR, one row per CDR3 protein. Here the sample spans about 530,000 distinct CDR3 sequences, 15% to 20% being singletons. This TCR came from a young woman with Graves' ophthalmopathy. The rearrangement links TRBV27 to TRBJ1-1, with TRBD1 as a possible D gene (5 bases). The source material was blood. CDR3 residues: CASLESRGNTEAFF. For the CDR3, the DNA is TGTGCCAGCCTCGAGTCGAGGGGGAACACTGAAGCTTTCTTT.